This record concerns one TCR beta chain sequence. The entry originates in a study of OX40 agonist ivuxolimab in advanced cancers. V shed 7 bases and J 7 bases; nucleotides not matched to a gene: 8. The germline V gene encodes CDR1 SGHTA and CDR2 FQGTGA. This CDR3 contains 15 residues. Sequencing was performed with immunoSEQ multiplex PCR; in TCRdb, only in-frame clones are kept and a portion is missing. The sample contains 72,000 or so clones, 85% to 90% of which appear only once. The source material was CD4+ or CD8+ T cells sorted from blood, sampled in a trial of the OX40 agonist ivuxolimab. The sequence came from an adult with an advanced solid tumor such as melanoma, head and neck, liver or kidney cancer. The chain couples TRBV7-3 to TRBJ2-2; 11 nucleotides agree with TRBD1. The chain's CDR3 is CASNERGQGGGELFF. As DNA, the CDR3 is TGTGCCAGCAACGAAAGGGGACAGGGGGGCGGGGAGCTGTTTTTT.